Reported below is one T cell receptor (beta chain). This sample is part of a study of Graves' ophthalmopathy and Graves' hyperthyroidism. J lost 5 bases, V lost 6 bases, and 13 bases had no gene match. Looked up from germline, CDR1 is MDHEN and CDR2 is SYDVKM. The CDR3 consists of 17 residues. As the template, RNA transcripts were used to amplify TCR beta CDR3 regions. A first-round RT-PCR used HTBI primers, followed by a second-round multiplex PCR. TCRdb re-derived calls from the multiplex PCR reads in MiXCR, one entry per CDR3 protein. The data hold over a million distinct CDR3 sequences, with roughly two fifths observed a single time.

This TCR was sampled from an adult man with Graves' hyperthyroidism. The chain couples TRBV28 to TRBJ2-7; 13 bases agree with TRBD2. The material sequenced was peripheral blood or thyroid tissue (not recorded which). CDR3 sequence reads: CASRRRLAGGAPHEQYF. The CDR3 nucleotides read TGTGCCAGCAGGCGCCGACTAGCGGGAGGTGCCCCCCACGAGCAGTACTTC. Supplemented by reference TRBV28 and TRBJ2-7, the full variable domain reads DVKVTQSSRYLVKRTGEKVFLECVQDMDHENMFWYRQDPGLGLRLIYFSYDVKMKEKGDIPEGYSVSREKKERFSLILESASTNQTSMYLCASRRRLAGGAPHEQYFGPGTRLTVT.